Listed here are 24 T cell receptor beta chains from one sample, sequenced in a study of lymphopenia after photon versus proton radiotherapy. Some clones are missing from TCRdb's copy, which holds only in-frame ones; the method was immunoSEQ multiplex PCR. The sample includes fewer than 25,000 clones, approximately 84% of them seen just once. The sample was peripheral blood, taken from a patient treated with photon-based radiotherapy. Receptor source: a man aged 35 to 55 with gastric cancer.

V gene TRBV5-1 combines with J gene TRBJ1-6; 7 positions agree with TRBD1. Germline CDR1 reads SGHRS; CDR2 reads YFSETQ. This CDR3 is 16 amino acids long. Losses at the gene ends were 0 bases for V and 9 bases for J; bases not matched to a gene: 9. For the CDR3, the DNA is TGCGCCAGCAGCTTGGAGTGGCAGGGGGACGGTTCACCCCTCCACTTT. Protein product: CASSLEWQGDGSPLHF.

The CDR3 bases are TGTGCCAGCAGCCCGCCGGGACGGGATAATTCACCCCTCCACTTT. It codes for CASSPPGRDNSPLHF. This rearrangement joins TRBV7-9 to TRBJ1-6; tentatively, D is TRBD1 (5 bases). V was clipped by 5 bases and J by 5 bases, with 13 bases between them. Per germline, CDR1 SEHNR and CDR2 FQNEAQ (reference sequence). This CDR3 contains 15 residues.

The sample holds a few counts of this clone. This chain links TRBV29-1 with TRBJ1-3; D is ambiguous. Germline loops: CDR1 SQVTM, CDR2 ANQGSEA. The CDR3 runs 11 residues. The V end was cut by 7 bases, the J end by 4 bases, with 8 bases between. The CDR3 reads CSAPRGNTIYF. In DNA, the CDR3 is TGCAGCGCCCCCCGGGGAAACACCATATATTTT.

The chain combines TRBV18 with TRBJ1-1; TRBD1 is a possible D gene (5 bases). Germline values: CDR1 KGHSH, CDR2 LQKENI. The CDR3 sequence is 13 residues long. The V and J ends lost 2 bases and 1 base respectively, with 5 bases between them. In DNA form, the CDR3 reads TGTGCCAGCTCACCAGGGACGAACACTGAAGCTTTCTTT. Residues: CASSPGTNTEAFF. The entire variable domain, with the rest obtained from reference TRBV18 and TRBJ1-1, is as follows: NAGVMQNPRHLVRRRGQEARLRCSPMKGHSHVYWYRQLPEEGLKFMVYLQKENIIDESGMPKERFSAEFPKEGPSILRIQQVVRGDSAAYFCASSPGTNTEAFFGQGTRLTVV.

This chain uses TRBV27 with TRBJ2-1; TRBD1 matches at 9 bases. J gave up 1 base and V 6 bases, and 7 bases lay outside the gene matches. This CDR3 is built from 16 residues. Per germline, CDR1 MNHEY and CDR2 SMNVEV (reference sequence). The CDR3 DNA is TGTGCCAGCAGCACGACAGGGGGTCGTTCCTACAATGAGCAGTTCTTC. It yields the protein CASSTTGGRSYNEQFF.

The chain links TRBV10-3 to TRBJ2-3, with D possibly called TRBD1 or TRBD2 (6 bases each). The germline V and J ends were trimmed by 2 bases and 0 bases, with 9 bases remaining between them. CDR1 is ENHRY, CDR2 SYGVKD, per germline. The CDR3 has 15 residues. The CDR3 region is CAISEEGGSTDTQYF. CDR3 coding DNA: TGTGCCATCAGTGAGGAGGGGGGTAGCACAGATACGCAGTATTTT.

The V gene is TRBV5-5, the J gene TRBJ2-7; 7 nucleotides match TRBD1. V lost 0 bases to trimming and J lost 3 bases; unmatched junction nucleotides: 3. This CDR3 region has 14 residues. CDR1 SGHKS and CDR2 YYEKEE come from the germline V gene (reference sequence). This CDR3 is CASSLGQGGYEQYF. CDR3 nucleotide sequence: TGTGCCAGCAGCTTGGGACAGGGTGGCTACGAGCAGTACTTC.

By its share, this clone is medium-sized (0.01 to 0.1%). This rearrangement joins TRBV4-1 to TRBJ2-5; 8 bases align to TRBD2. J gave up 4 bases and V 8 bases, and 9 bases lay outside the gene matches. CDR1 and CDR2 (germline): MGHRA, YSYEKL. The length of the CDR3 is 14 residues. CDR3 residues: CASSQGGGLETQYF. The DNA for the CDR3 is TGCGCCAGCTCCCAGGGCGGGGGGTTAGAGACCCAGTACTTC.

This chain joins TRBV7-9 and TRBJ2-2, with D unclear. Germline-derived CDR1 and CDR2 are SEHNR and FQNEAQ (reference sequence). The CDR3 consists of 13 residues. Between the trimmed V and J ends, which lost 3 bases and 3 bases, there was a span of 5 bases. CDR3 sequence: CASSFPDTGELFF. CDR3 sequence (DNA): TGTGCCAGCAGCTTCCCCGACACCGGGGAGCTGTTTTTT.

The chain combines TRBV4-1 with TRBJ2-7; D might be TRBD1 (6 bases). V shed 1 base and J shed 5 bases, with 12 bases lying between them. Germline CDR1 MGHRA, CDR2 YSYEKL. The CDR3 is 14 residues long. CDR3 coding DNA: TGCGCCAGCAGCCAAGGTGTTTACAGGGACGAGCAGTACTTC. Its protein is CASSQGVYRDEQYF.

V gene TRBV2 combines with J gene TRBJ1-4, with no clear D. This CDR3 is 14 amino acids long. Germline CDR1 SNHLY, CDR2 FYNNEI. Deletions cut 8 bases from V and 5 bases from J, with 15 bases between. The DNA for the CDR3 is TGTGCCAGCGGGCCTGGGGTGGTCAATGAAAAACTGTTTTTT. As protein: CASGPGVVNEKLFF.

CDR3 nucleotides: TGTGCCAGCAGCTTAACCAGGTCGGAGACCCAGTACTTC. Translating gives CASSLTRSETQYF. The rearrangement joins TRBV7-3 to TRBJ2-5; D gene ambiguous. The CDR3 is 13 amino acids. Germline V gene data show CDR1 as SGHTA and CDR2 as FQGTGA. V gave up 0 bases and J gave up 5 bases, with 7 bases separating them.

The chain recombines TRBV5-4 with TRBJ1-2; D is possibly TRBD1 (6 bases). This CDR3 is 15 amino acids long. The germline V and J ends were trimmed by 0 bases and 1 base, with 10 bases remaining between them. Germline V gene lookup returns CDR1 SGHNT and CDR2 YYREEE (reference sequence). CDR3 region: CASSLAGGRNYGYTF. CDR3 in DNA: TGTGCCAGCAGCTTGGCCGGGGGGCGTAACTATGGCTACACCTTC.

This clone occurred once. The V call is TRBV6-5, the J call TRBJ1-5, with 9 bases matching TRBD1. The ends lost 6 bases at V and 8 bases at J; junction bases unmatched: 8. Germline CDR1 and CDR2: MNHEY and SVGAGI. The CDR3 runs to 14 residues. The CDR3: CASSTQGALEPQHF. CDR3 nucleotides: TGTGCCAGCAGCACACAGGGGGCACTTGAGCCCCAGCATTTT.

The chain couples TRBV30 to TRBJ2-4; D tentatively fits TRBD1 or TRBD2 (5 bases each). This CDR3 has 17 residues. The germline V gene has CDR1 GTSNPN and CDR2 SVGIG (reference sequence). The V gene lost 4 bases and the J gene lost 0 bases, with 19 bases spanning the gap. The CDR3 is CAWKERTWYLAKNIQYF. CDR3 bases: TGTGCCTGGAAAGAGCGGACATGGTATTTAGCCAAAAACATTCAGTACTTC.

This clone was counted only a few times. The gene calls are TRBV4-2 and TRBJ1-4; 10 nucleotides agree with TRBD1. V shed 3 bases and J 7 bases; nucleotides not matched to a gene: 8. Per germline, CDR1 LGHNA and CDR2 YNFKEQ. The CDR3 length is 16 residues. CDR3 residues: CASSQPGTGVAEKLFF. The CDR3 nucleotides read TGTGCCAGCAGCCAGCCCGGGACAGGGGTTGCTGAAAAACTGTTTTTT.

The chain joins TRBV9 to TRBJ2-1, with D perhaps matching TRBD1 (5 bases). This CDR3 is 15 amino acids long. V gave up 1 base and J gave up 7 bases, with 15 bases separating them. CDR1 SGDLS and CDR2 YYNGEE come from the germline V gene. The CDR3 sequence: CASSVNKGIRNEQFF. The CDR3 DNA reads TGTGCCAGCAGCGTAAATAAGGGGATACGGAATGAGCAGTTCTTC.

The CDR3, as DNA: TGTGCCAGCAGTGGGGGACCGGGCTATGGCTACACCTTC. Protein product: CASSGGPGYGYTF. The V gene is TRBV6-1, the J gene TRBJ1-2; TRBD1 is a possible D gene (5 bases). Deletions cut 4 bases from V and 4 bases from J, with 10 bases between. This CDR3 spans 13 amino acids. Germline lookup yields CDR1 MNHNS and CDR2 SASEGT.

The chain joins TRBV5-1 to TRBJ1-4, with TRBD1 matching 7 bases. This CDR3 contains 15 residues. V lost 4 bases to trimming and J lost 4 bases; unmatched junction nucleotides: 7. The germline gives CDR1 SGHRS, CDR2 YFSETQ. CDR3 sequence (DNA): TGCGCCAGCAGCCCGACAGGGCAGATTAATGAAAAACTGTTTTTT. Encoded protein: CASSPTGQINEKLFF.

The chain combines TRBV7-8 with TRBJ1-1; 9 positions agree with TRBD1. The CDR3 covers 16 residues. Germline lookup yields CDR1 SGHVS and CDR2 FQNEAQ. J lost 6 bases, V lost 1 base, and 9 bases had no gene match. Written as DNA, the CDR3 is TGTGCCAGCAGCTTAGTCTTGGGACAGGGATTTTCTGAAGCTTTCTTT. This codes for CASSLVLGQGFSEAFF. Filled out from reference TRBV7-8 and TRBJ1-1, the complete variable domain reads GAGVSQSPRYKVAKRGQDVALRCDPISGHVSLFWYQQALGQGPEFLTYFQNEAQLDKSGLPSDRFFAERPEGSVSTLKIQRTQQEDSAVYLCASSLVLGQGFSEAFFGQGTRLTVV.

The CDR3 protein is CASSFDWSSYNSPLHF. CDR3 coding DNA: TGTGCCAGCAGCTTCGACTGGAGCTCCTATAATTCACCCCTCCACTTT. This chain connects TRBV11-2 to TRBJ1-6, with unresolved D. Per the germline V gene, CDR1 is SGHAT and CDR2 is FQNNGV. The CDR3 consists of 16 residues. The germline V and J ends were trimmed by 3 bases and 0 bases, with 9 bases remaining between them.

The genes are TRBV5-4 and TRBJ1-1; D is undetermined. V shed 3 bases and J shed 0 bases, with 15 bases lying between them. The CDR3 loop spans 16 amino acids. CDR1 and CDR2 from the germline V gene are SGHNT and YYREEE (reference sequence). The CDR3 protein is CASSSKRQRVNTEAFF. The CDR3 coding sequence is TGTGCCAGCAGCTCCAAACGGCAGAGGGTGAACACTGAAGCTTTCTTT.

The genes are TRBV6-5 and TRBJ1-2; maybe TRBD1 (6 bases). The V gene's germline CDR1 is MNHEY and CDR2 SVGAGI. The CDR3 is made up of 14 amino acids. Trimming took 2 bases from V and 8 from J, leaving 15 bases between them. Here the CDR3 reads CASSYSNTGRGYTF. In DNA, the CDR3 is TGTGCCAGCAGTTACAGTAACACAGGGCGAGGCTACACCTTC.

This chain uses TRBV7-2 with TRBJ1-5; D is uncertain. V dropped 1 base and J dropped 0 bases, with 10 bases sitting between them. This CDR3 contains 16 residues. CDR1 and CDR2 from the germline V gene are SGHTA and FQGNSA. The chain's CDR3 is CASSLGWEYSNQPQHF. As DNA, the CDR3 is TGTGCCAGCAGCTTAGGATGGGAATATAGCAATCAGCCCCAGCATTTT. Complete variable domain (other parts from reference TRBV7-2 and TRBJ1-5): GAGVSQSPSNKVTEKGKDVELRCDPISGHTALYWYRQSLGQGLEFLIYFQGNSAPDKSGLPSDRFSAERTGGSVSTLTIQRTQQEDSAVYLCASSLGWEYSNQPQHFGDGTRLSIL.